This TCR beta chain was sequenced for a study of blood T cell repertoires in COVID-19. Whole-study context: Samples came from the United States, Italy and Spain, spanning acute and convalescent COVID-19. Sample material is recorded as cDNA or gDNA derived from T cells, B-cell-depleted T cells, or PBMCs.

As originally analysed: Quantification of nucleated cells was approximated via reference gene primer amplification. Using immunoSEQ multiplex PCR, the repertoire was profiled, and TCRdb retains in-frame clones only, with some absent. Clone size and V and J calls were adopted from that table, with D and trimming inferred from the DNA. The data show 110,000 or so clones, 80% to 90% seen once. The CDR3 has 12 amino acids. Germline V gene lookup returns CDR1 MNHEY and CDR2 SVGAGI. The V end lost 7 bases, the J end lost 2 bases, and 9 bases lay between the germline ends. The origin of this receptor is a man between 65 and 80 years old who had recovered from COVID-19. The rearrangement uses TRBV6-5 and TRBJ2-7; D perhaps matches TRBD1 (6 bases). Sequenced input: peripheral blood. CDR3 DNA sequence: TGTGCCAGCATAACAGGGCCCTACGAGCAGTACTTC. It translates to CASITGPYEQYF.